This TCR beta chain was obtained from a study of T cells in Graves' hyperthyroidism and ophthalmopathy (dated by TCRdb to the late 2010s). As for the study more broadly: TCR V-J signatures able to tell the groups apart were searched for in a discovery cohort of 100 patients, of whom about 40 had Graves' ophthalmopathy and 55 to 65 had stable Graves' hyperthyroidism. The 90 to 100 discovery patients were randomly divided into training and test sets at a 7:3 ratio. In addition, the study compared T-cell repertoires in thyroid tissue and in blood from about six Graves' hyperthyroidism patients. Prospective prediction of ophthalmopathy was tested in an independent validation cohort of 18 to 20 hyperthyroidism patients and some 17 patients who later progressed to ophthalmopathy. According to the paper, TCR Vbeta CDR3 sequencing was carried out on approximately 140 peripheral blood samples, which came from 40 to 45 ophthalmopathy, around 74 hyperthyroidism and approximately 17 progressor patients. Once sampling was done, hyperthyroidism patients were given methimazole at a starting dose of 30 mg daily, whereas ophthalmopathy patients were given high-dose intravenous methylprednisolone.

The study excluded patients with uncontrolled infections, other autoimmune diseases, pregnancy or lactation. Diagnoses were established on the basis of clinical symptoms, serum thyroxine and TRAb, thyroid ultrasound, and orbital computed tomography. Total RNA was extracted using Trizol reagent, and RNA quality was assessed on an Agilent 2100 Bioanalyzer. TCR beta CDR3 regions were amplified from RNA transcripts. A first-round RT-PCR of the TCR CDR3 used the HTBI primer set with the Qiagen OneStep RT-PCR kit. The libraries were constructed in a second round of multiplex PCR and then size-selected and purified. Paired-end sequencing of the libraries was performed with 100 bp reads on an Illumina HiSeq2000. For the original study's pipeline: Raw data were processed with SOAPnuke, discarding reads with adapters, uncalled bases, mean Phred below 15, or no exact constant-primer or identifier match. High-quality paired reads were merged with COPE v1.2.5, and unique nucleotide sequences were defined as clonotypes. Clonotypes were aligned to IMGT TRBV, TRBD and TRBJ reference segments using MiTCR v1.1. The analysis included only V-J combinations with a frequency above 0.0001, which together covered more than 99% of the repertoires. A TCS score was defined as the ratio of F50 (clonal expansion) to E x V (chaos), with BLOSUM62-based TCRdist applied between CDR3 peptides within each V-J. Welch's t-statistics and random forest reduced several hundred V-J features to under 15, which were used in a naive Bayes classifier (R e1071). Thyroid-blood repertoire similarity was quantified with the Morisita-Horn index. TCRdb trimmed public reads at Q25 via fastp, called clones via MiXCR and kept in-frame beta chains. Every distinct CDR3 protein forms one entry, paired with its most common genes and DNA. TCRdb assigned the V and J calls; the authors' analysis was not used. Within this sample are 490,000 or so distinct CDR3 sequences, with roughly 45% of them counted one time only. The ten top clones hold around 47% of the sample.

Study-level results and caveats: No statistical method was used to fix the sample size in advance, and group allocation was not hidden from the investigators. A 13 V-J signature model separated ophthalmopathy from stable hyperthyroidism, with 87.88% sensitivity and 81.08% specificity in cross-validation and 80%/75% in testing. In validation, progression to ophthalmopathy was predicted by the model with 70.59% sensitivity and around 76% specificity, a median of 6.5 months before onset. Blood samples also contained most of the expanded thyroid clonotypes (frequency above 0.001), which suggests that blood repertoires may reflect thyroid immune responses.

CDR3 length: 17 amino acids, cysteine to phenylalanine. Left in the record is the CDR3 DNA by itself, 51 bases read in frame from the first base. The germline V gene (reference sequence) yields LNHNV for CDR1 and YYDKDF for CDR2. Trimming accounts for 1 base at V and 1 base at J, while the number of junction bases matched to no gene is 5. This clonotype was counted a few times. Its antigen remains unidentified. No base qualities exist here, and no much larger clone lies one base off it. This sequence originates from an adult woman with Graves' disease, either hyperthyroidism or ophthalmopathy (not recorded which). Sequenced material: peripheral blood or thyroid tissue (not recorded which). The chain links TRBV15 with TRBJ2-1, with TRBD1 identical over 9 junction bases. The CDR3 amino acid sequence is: CATSRGTGAPSYNEQFF. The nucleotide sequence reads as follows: TGTGCCACCAGCAGAGGGACAGGGGCCCCGTCCTACAATGAGCAGTTCTTC.